The clone carrying this T cell receptor (beta chain) was detected ten times or more. Time point of the sample: pre-sensitization, week 0. Treatment: therapeutic diphenylcyclopropenone sensitization with weekly scalp DPC. This sample is drawn from a study of human T cells and chemical hapten exposure. The library put unique molecular identifiers onto individual cDNA molecules. TCRdb recomputed calls from the RACE reads with MiXCR, one row per CDR3 protein. The table has about 62,000 distinct CDR3 sequences, around 7% seen once. The TCR was taken from a woman in her thirties with alopecia areata. Some clones in this sample may be carry-over from other donors' samples. The specimen comprised whole blood, sampled in connection with sensitization to the hapten diphenylcyclopropenone (DPC).

This CDR3 is CASSLGQGTGQPQHF. CDR3 nucleotide sequence: TGCGCCAGCAGCCTGGGACAGGGCACGGGACAGCCCCAGCATTTT. The chain couples TRBV5-1 to TRBJ1-5; TRBD1 matches 9 bases. The CDR3 length is 15 residues. Trimming removed 4 bases from V and 7 bases from J; junction bases left unmatched: 9. Looked up from germline, CDR1 is SGHRS and CDR2 is YFSETQ.